One sample yielded the 26 T cell receptor beta chains listed below, sequenced in a study of blood T cell repertoires in COVID-19. Assay used: immunoSEQ multiplex PCR; TCRdb lists only in-frame clones, some missing. This sample has more than 150,000 clones, with roughly four fifths found just once. The sample was peripheral blood. The receptor set was obtained from a woman in her 30s with acute or convalescent COVID-19.

This clone appeared a single time. This chain links TRBV7-2 with TRBJ2-7; D is ambiguous. CDR3 length equals 14 residues. Germline CDR1 and CDR2: SGHTA and FQGNSA. Trimming removed 6 bases at V and 0 bases at J, with 12 bases between. Here the CDR3 DNA reads TGTGCCAGCAGGCCTCCGTCTAGCTCCTACGAGCAGTACTTC. Translation gives CASRPPSSSYEQYF.

The chain has TRBV12-5 and TRBJ2-3; 13 bases match TRBD2. Germline values: CDR1 LGHNT, CDR2 FRNRAP. V dropped 1 base and J dropped 6; count of bases not matched to a gene: 4. The CDR3 is 16 residues long. The DNA for the CDR3 is TGTGCTAGTGGTTTGGGGGGACTAGCGGGGAAGGATACGCAGTATTTT. Translating it yields CASGLGGLAGKDTQYF.

The chain recombines TRBV23-1 with TRBJ2-7, with 7 bases lining up with TRBD1. TRBV23-1 belongs to the ORF category, with a function that is uncertain. J lost 1 base, V lost 3 bases, and 9 bases had no gene match. The CDR3 consists of 16 residues. The CDR3 nucleotides read TGCGCCAGCAGTCACCCGCCGGGACAGTGGTCCTACGAGCAGTACTTC. It translates to CASSHPPGQWSYEQYF.

CDR3 in DNA: TGCAGTGCTAGTATCATTGGGACAGGGTACATCGAGCAGTTCTTC. It yields the protein CSASIIGTGYIEQFF. This chain joins TRBV20-1 and TRBJ2-1; 9 bases line up with TRBD1. The CDR3 length is 15 residues. Germline V gene data show CDR1 as DFQATT and CDR2 as SNEGSKA (reference sequence). V lost 3 bases, J lost 10 bases, and 13 bases stayed unmatched.

The rearrangement uses TRBV30 and TRBJ1-4; 7 positions agree with TRBD1. This CDR3 contains 12 residues. V lost 6 bases to trimming and J lost 8 bases; unmatched junction nucleotides: 6. Germline-derived CDR1 and CDR2 are GTSNPN and SVGIG (reference sequence). CDR3 in amino acids: CACLQGYEKLFF. The CDR3 nucleotides are TGTGCCTGTTTACAGGGGTACGAAAAACTGTTTTTT. The full variable domain, with the rest looked up from reference TRBV30 and TRBJ1-4, is SQTIHQWPATLVQPVGSPLSLECTVEGTSNPNLYWYRQAAGRGLQLLFYSVGIGQISSEVPQNLSASRPQDRQFILSSKKLLLSDSGFYLCACLQGYEKLFFGSGTQLSVL.

The genes are TRBV6-4 and TRBJ2-1; D is ambiguous. The CDR3 runs to 14 residues. CDR1 is MRHNA and CDR2 is SNTAGT in the germline V gene. Trimming stripped 0 bases from V and 7 bases from J, with 10 bases between. CDR3 coding DNA: TGTGCCAGCAGTGACTCTCTCTTTGAGAATGAGCAGTTCTTC. Translating it yields CASSDSLFENEQFF.

This clone was counted between two and nine times. V gene TRBV7-2 combines with J gene TRBJ1-6; D unclear. Germline CDR1 and CDR2: SGHTA and FQGNSA. This CDR3 has 15 amino acids. The V gene lost 2 bases and the J gene lost 0 bases, with 5 bases spanning the gap. CDR3 coding DNA: TGTGCCAGCAGCTTAATGAGCTCCTATAATTCACCCCTCCACTTT. Protein: CASSLMSSYNSPLHF.

The chain couples TRBV28 to TRBJ2-7; TRBD2 matches 7 bases. This CDR3 contains 14 residues. CDR1 is MDHEN and CDR2 is SYDVKM in the germline V gene. The J segment lost 1 base and the V segment lost 7 bases, leaving 7 bases of the junction unmatched. The CDR3 spells CASTVLAGSYEQYF. CDR3 in DNA: TGTGCCAGCACGGTGTTAGCGGGTTCCTACGAGCAGTACTTC.

V and J are TRBV4-3 and TRBJ1-1, with a possible D match to TRBD1 (6 bases). Germline V gene lookup returns CDR1 LGHNA and CDR2 YSLEER. Trimming left V 4 bases short and J 5 bases short, with 14 bases between. The CDR3 totals 14 residues. The CDR3 sequence is CASSPGALGTEAFF. As DNA, the CDR3 is TGCGCCAGCAGCCCAGGGGCCTTGGGGACTGAAGCTTTCTTT.

The rearrangement links TRBV29-1 to TRBJ1-2; maybe TRBD1 (5 bases). The CDR3 has 13 residues. V shed 7 bases and J shed 7 bases, with 19 bases lying between them. Germline CDR1 reads SQVTM; CDR2 reads ANQGSEA. CDR3 loop: CSGGRKSEGGYTF. The CDR3 DNA reads TGCAGCGGGGGCCGTAAGAGTGAGGGTGGCTACACCTTC.

This sequence joins TRBV19 and TRBJ2-7, with a weak D call TRBD2 (6 bases). The ends were cut back, 10 bases at V and 5 bases at J, with 15 bases in the middle. Germline lookup yields CDR1 LNHDA and CDR2 SQIVND (reference sequence). This CDR3 region has 12 residues. The CDR3 protein is CATTSPGDEQYF. The CDR3 nucleotides are TGTGCCACTACTAGCCCGGGCGACGAGCAGTACTTC.

In regard to this clone: A much bigger clone sits one base away, suggesting this may be a read error. This sequence joins TRBV11-2 and TRBJ2-7, with D possibly being TRBD1 (5 bases). The length of the CDR3 is 12 residues. Trimming shortened V by 2 bases and J by 4 bases, and 6 bases separated the two germline ends. Germline V gene sequence: CDR1 SGHAT, CDR2 FQNNGV. This CDR3 reads CASSLKGYEQYF. The CDR3 region has the DNA TGTGCCAGCAGCTTAAAGGGGTACGAGCAGTACTTC.

The chain recombines TRBV24-1 with TRBJ2-1; 10 bases map to TRBD1. The germline V gene has CDR1 KGHDR and CDR2 SFDVKD. CDR3 size: 16 residues. Trimming at V came to 6 bases and at J to 5 bases, leaving 9 bases not matched to a gene. CDR3 in amino acids: CATSIDRGQGNNEQFF. The CDR3 bases are TGTGCCACCAGTATCGATAGGGGACAGGGGAACAATGAGCAGTTCTTC.

The chain joins TRBV9 to TRBJ1-5; TRBD1 might be the D (6 bases). Trimming removed 5 bases at V and 9 bases at J, with 21 bases between. CDR3 size: 15 residues. Germline CDR1 reads SGDLS; CDR2 reads YYNGEE. The CDR3 region is CASSLGGDRERPQHF. CDR3 DNA: TGTGCCAGCAGTCTAGGGGGGGACCGAGAACGGCCCCAGCATTTT.

This clone was seen only a few times. The rearrangement uses TRBV7-8 and TRBJ2-1, with 8 bases that match TRBD2. CDR1 and CDR2 (germline): SGHVS, FQNEAQ. The CDR3 is made up of 16 amino acids. With 0 bases clipped from V and 9 bases from J, the junction kept 10 bases outside the gene matches. The CDR3 protein is CASSLARLAREGEQFF. CDR3 in DNA: TGTGCCAGCAGCTTAGCGAGACTAGCGCGAGAGGGTGAGCAGTTCTTC. The whole variable domain, remainder taken from reference TRBV7-8 and TRBJ2-1, is GAGVSQSPRYKVAKRGQDVALRCDPISGHVSLFWYQQALGQGPEFLTYFQNEAQLDKSGLPSDRFFAERPEGSVSTLKIQRTQQEDSAVYLCASSLARLAREGEQFFGPGTRLTVL.

The sample holds a few counts of this clone. This chain links TRBV10-3 with TRBJ2-6, with D possibly TRBD1 on 5 matching bases. The CDR3 length is 15 residues. Trimming cost V 4 bases and J 0 bases, with 7 bases left between them. CDR1 is ENHRY and CDR2 is SYGVKD in the germline V gene. DNA of the CDR3: TGTGCCATCAGTGCCGACAGCTCTGGGGCCAACGTCCTGACTTTC. It specifies CAISADSSGANVLTF.

This rearrangement joins TRBV4-3 to TRBJ2-3; no firm D call. The V gene lost 1 base and the J gene lost 2 bases, with 10 bases spanning the gap. The CDR3 length is 15 residues. The V gene's germline CDR1 is LGHNA and CDR2 YSLEER. CDR3 sequence (DNA): TGCGCCAGCAGCCAAGGGGCAGTCATCACAGATACGCAGTATTTT. The encoded protein is CASSQGAVITDTQYF.

This rearrangement joins TRBV9 to TRBJ2-1; D might be TRBD1 (5 bases). Germline CDR1 and CDR2: SGDLS and YYNGEE. V was cut by 0 bases and J by 8 bases, with 15 bases left in between. The CDR3 runs 15 residues. As DNA, the CDR3 is TGTGCCAGCAGCGTAGAAGGGGCCCGAAACGATGAGCAGTTCTTC. This translates into CASSVEGARNDEQFF.

The chain is built from TRBV5-6 and TRBJ2-1, with D possibly matching TRBD2 (5 bases). The CDR3 has 17 residues. Trimming pared 0 bases from V and 4 bases from J, leaving 17 bases between. Per the germline V gene, CDR1 is SGHDT and CDR2 is YYEEEE. CDR3 protein: CASSLGETRRIYNEQFF. The CDR3 DNA sequence: TGTGCCAGCAGCTTGGGGGAGACCCGACGGATTTACAATGAGCAGTTCTTC.

The genes are TRBV5-6 and TRBJ1-1; perhaps TRBD1 as D (6 bases). This CDR3 region has 13 residues. V lost 5 bases and J 10 bases, leaving 18 bases between the germline ends. Germline lookup yields CDR1 SGHDT and CDR2 YYEEEE. For the CDR3, the DNA is TGTGCCAGCAGTCTGCTGGGGGCCCGGTTAGCTTTCTTT. Its protein is CASSLLGARLAFF.

This clone was seen just once. The V call is TRBV10-3, the J call TRBJ1-2; 10 bases match TRBD1. In germline, CDR1 is ENHRY, CDR2 SYGVKD. The V and J ends lost 6 bases and 7 bases, in that order; junction bases with no gene match: 8. The CDR3 loop spans 14 amino acids. CDR3 residues: CAISPLTGGTGYTF. The CDR3 DNA reads as TGTGCCATCAGCCCCCTGACAGGGGGCACTGGCTACACCTTC.

The J gene is TRBJ2-2, the V gene TRBV19; 8 bases match TRBD1. The CDR3 covers 15 residues. Germline V gene data show CDR1 as LNHDA and CDR2 as SQIVND (reference sequence). J was trimmed by 5 bases and V by 7 bases; bases with no gene match: 9. The CDR3 nucleotides are TGTGCCAGTATCGACAGGGGTTCCGGAACCGGGGAGCTGTTTTTT. Its protein is CASIDRGSGTGELFF.

This chain connects TRBV10-1 to TRBJ2-7; 8 bases agree with TRBD2. The CDR3 spans 17 residues. Trimming cost V 4 bases and J 5 bases; bases outside gene matches: 16. Germline loops: CDR1 WNHNN, CDR2 SYGVQD (reference sequence). The CDR3 DNA is TGCGCCAGCAGTGGCATCCATGGGGGGACTAGATCTGACGAGCAGTACTTC. Translating it yields CASSGIHGGTRSDEQYF.

The genes are TRBV10-1 and TRBJ2-1; 8 nucleotides match TRBD2. This CDR3 spans 15 amino acids. With V trimmed by 6 bases and J by 1 base, 5 bases remained unmatched. Per germline, CDR1 WNHNN and CDR2 SYGVQD (reference sequence). The CDR3 loop reads CASRSGSESYNEQFF. In DNA, the CDR3 is TGCGCCAGCAGGAGCGGGAGCGAATCCTACAATGAGCAGTTCTTC.

The chain links TRBV19 to TRBJ1-1, with a possible D match to TRBD1 (6 bases). CDR3 length equals 16 residues. Germline V gene sequence: CDR1 LNHDA, CDR2 SQIVND (reference sequence). V lost 3 bases, J lost 2 bases, and 16 bases lay in between. The CDR3 protein is CASSILGAGKNTEAFF. CDR3 nucleotides: TGTGCCAGTAGTATTCTGGGGGCCGGAAAAAACACTGAAGCTTTCTTT.

The V gene is TRBV5-1, the J gene TRBJ1-2; 7 nucleotides agree with TRBD1. Trimming removed 1 base from V and 7 bases from J; junction bases left unmatched: 4. The CDR3 length is 13 residues. The germline gives CDR1 SGHRS, CDR2 YFSETQ. CDR3 in DNA: TGCGCCAGCAGCTTGTACAGGGGAGGTGGCTACACCTTC. It translates to CASSLYRGGGYTF.